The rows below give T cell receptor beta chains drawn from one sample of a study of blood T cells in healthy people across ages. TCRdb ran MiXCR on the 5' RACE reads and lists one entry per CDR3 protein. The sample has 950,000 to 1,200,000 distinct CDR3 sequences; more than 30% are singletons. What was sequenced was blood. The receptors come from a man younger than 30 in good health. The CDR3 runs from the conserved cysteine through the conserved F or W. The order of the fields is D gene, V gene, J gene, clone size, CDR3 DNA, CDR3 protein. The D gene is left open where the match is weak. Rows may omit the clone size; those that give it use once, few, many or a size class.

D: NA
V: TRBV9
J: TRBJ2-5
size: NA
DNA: TGTGCCAGCAGCGTATCGGGCAGCGAAGAGACCCAGTACTTC
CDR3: CASSVSGSEETQYF

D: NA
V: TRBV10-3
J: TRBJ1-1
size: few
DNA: TGTGCCATCATGGGGGGCAGTAAGGACACTGAAGCTTTCTTT
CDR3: CAIMGGSKDTEAFF

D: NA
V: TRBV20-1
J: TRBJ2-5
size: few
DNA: TGCAGTGCGGCGGCCGTGGGGATACAAGAGACCCAGTACTTC
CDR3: CSAAAVGIQETQYF

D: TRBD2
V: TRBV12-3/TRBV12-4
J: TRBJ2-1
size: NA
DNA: TGTGCCAGCAGTCCCCAGCGGGGGCGGGACAATGAGCAGTTCTTC
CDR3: CASSPQRGRDNEQFF

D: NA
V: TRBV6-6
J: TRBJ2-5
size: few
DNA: TGTGCCAGCAGTTACGATGGATACCAGGAGACCCAGTACTTC
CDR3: CASSYDGYQETQYF

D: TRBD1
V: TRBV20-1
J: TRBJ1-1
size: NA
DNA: TGCAGTGCTAGTCGGACAGGGAACACTGAAGCTTTCTTT
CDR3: CSASRTGNTEAFF

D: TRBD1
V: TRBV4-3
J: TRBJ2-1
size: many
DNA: TGCGCCAGCAGCCAACGGCCGGGACAGACCTACAATGAGCAGTTCTTC
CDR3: CASSQRPGQTYNEQFF

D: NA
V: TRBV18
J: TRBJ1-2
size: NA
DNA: TGTGCCAGCTCACTTCAGGGCGGGCCTGGCTACACCTTC
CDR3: CASSLQGGPGYTF

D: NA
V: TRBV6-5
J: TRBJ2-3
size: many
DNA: TGTGCCAGCACCTACCGACCCACAGATACGCAGTATTTT
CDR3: CASTYRPTDTQYF

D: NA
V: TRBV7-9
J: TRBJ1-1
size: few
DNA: TGTGCCAGCAGCTTGGAGGCCAGGGTCACTGAAGCTTTCTTT
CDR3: CASSLEARVTEAFF

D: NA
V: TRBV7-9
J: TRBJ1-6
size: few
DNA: TGTGCCAGCAGCCGCGCTGTGGCGGATTCACCCCTCCACTTT
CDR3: CASSRAVADSPLHF

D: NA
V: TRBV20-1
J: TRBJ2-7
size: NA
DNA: TGCAGTGCTAGAGATATACGGCGGGGTGGCTACGAGCAGTACTTC
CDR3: CSARDIRRGGYEQYF

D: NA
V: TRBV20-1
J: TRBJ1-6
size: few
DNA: TGCAGTGCTAGAGATACCCAGGGCACCTATAATTCACCCCTCCACTTT
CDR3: CSARDTQGTYNSPLHF

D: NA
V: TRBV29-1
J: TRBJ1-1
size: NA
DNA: TGCAGCGTTGCTTTCGACGGTTCGAACACTGAAGCTTTCTTT
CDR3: CSVAFDGSNTEAFF

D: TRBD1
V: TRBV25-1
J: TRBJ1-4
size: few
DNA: TGTGCCAGCAGTGAATCGGGGGACAGGAACTCTGAAAAACTGTTTTTT
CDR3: CASSESGDRNSEKLFF

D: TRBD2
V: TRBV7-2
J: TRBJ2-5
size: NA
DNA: TGTGCCAGCAGTTATTTAGCGGGGGGCCACCAAGAGACCCAGTACTTC
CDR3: CASSYLAGGHQETQYF

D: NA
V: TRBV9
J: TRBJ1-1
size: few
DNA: TGTGCCAGCAGCGTATCGAGTAGGACTGAAGCTTTCTTT
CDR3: CASSVSSRTEAFF

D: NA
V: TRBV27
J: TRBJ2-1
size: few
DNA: TGTGCCAGCAGTTTAAGGACAGATAACTACAATGAGCAGTTCTTC
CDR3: CASSLRTDNYNEQFF

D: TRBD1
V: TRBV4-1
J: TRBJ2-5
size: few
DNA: TGCGCCAGCAGCCAAGAGGGTATCGGGACAGAGCAAGAGACCCAGTACTTC
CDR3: CASSQEGIGTEQETQYF

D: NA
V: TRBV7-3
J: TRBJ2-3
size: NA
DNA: TGTGCCAGCAGCTTGAACGGGGTCACCGGAGATACGCAGTATTTT
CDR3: CASSLNGVTGDTQYF

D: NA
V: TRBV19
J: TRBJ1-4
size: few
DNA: TGTGCCAGTAGTGGGGCAAGCCCGCCAACTAATGAAAAACTGTTTTTT
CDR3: CASSGASPPTNEKLFF

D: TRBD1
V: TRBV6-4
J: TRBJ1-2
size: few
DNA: TGTGCCAGCAGTGAGGGAGGGACAGGCTATGGCTACACCTTC
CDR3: CASSEGGTGYGYTF

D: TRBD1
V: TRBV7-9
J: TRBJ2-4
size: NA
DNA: TGTGCCAGCAGCTCGACGGGACAGAATCAGTACTTC
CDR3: CASSSTGQNQYF

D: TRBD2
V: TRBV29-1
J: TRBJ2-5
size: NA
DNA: TGCAGCGTCATGTGGCGGGAGCTGGAGACCCAGTACTTC
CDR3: CSVMWRELETQYF

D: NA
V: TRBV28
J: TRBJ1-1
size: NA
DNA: TGTGCCAGCAGTATTCCGGTGAACACTGAAGCTTTCTTT
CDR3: CASSIPVNTEAFF

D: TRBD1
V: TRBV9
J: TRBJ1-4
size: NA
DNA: TGTGCCAGCACCCCGGGACAGTCGGATGAAAAACTGTTTTTT
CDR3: CASTPGQSDEKLFF

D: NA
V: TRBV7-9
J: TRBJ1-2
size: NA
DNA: NA
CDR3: CASSVGQGSDGHTF

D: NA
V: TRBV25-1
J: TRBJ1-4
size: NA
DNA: TGTGCCAGCAGTGTGGGGGAGGGGGAAAAACTGTTTTTT
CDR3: CASSVGEGEKLFF

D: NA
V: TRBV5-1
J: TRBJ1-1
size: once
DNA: TGCGCCAGCAGCTTAACCGTCAAAGGTAGACTGAACACTGAAGCTTTCTTT
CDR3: CASSLTVKGRLNTEAFF

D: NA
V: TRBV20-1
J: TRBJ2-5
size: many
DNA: TGCAGTGCTAGATCCCATCAGGAGACCCAGTACTTC
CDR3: CSARSHQETQYF

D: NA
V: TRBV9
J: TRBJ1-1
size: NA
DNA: TGTGCCAGCAGCCCCCGGCCCGATCCTGTACCTGAAGCTTTCTTT
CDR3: CASSPRPDPVPEAFF

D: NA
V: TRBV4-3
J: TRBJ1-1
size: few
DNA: TGCGCCAGCAGCCAAGATCTGTTGACCGGGGCTAATGCTTTCTTT
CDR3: CASSQDLLTGANAFF

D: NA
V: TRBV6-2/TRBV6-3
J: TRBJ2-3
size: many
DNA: TGTGCCAGCACCACTAATTCGGGCAGGACGCAGTATTTT
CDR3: CASTTNSGRTQYF

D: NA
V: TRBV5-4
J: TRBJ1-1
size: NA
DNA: TGTGCCAGCAGCTTGGATCCGTTAAGCAACACTGAAGCTTTCTTT
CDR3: CASSLDPLSNTEAFF

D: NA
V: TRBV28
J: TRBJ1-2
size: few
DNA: TGTGCCAGCATGAGGACCGACTATGGCTACACCTTC
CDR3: CASMRTDYGYTF

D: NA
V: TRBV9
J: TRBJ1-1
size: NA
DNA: TGTGCCAGCAGCGTAATATCGGGCGGAAACGCTGAAGCTTTCTTT
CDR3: CASSVISGGNAEAFF

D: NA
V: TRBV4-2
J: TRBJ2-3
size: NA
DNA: TGTGCCAGCAGCCAAAAGCGCCGACTCACGAGCACAGATACGCAGTATTTT
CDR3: CASSQKRRLTSTDTQYF

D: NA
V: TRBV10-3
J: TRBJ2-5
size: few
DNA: TGTGCCATCAGTGAGGTTGGATTTCAAGAGACCCAGTACTTC
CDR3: CAISEVGFQETQYF

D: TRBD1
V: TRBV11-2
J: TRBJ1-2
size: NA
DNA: TGTGCCAGCAGCTACACCCGGGACAGCAATGGCTACACCTTC
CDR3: CASSYTRDSNGYTF

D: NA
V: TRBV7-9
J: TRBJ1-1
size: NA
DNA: TGTGCCAGCAGCCCCCGGAATGGATTGAACACTGAAGCTTTCTTT
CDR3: CASSPRNGLNTEAFF

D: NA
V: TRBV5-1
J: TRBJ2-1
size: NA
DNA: TGCGCCAGCAGCGCGATCATAAGCAGAGAGCAGTTCTTC
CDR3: CASSAIISREQFF

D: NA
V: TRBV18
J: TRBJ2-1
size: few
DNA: TGTGCCAGCTCGCTACCTATGACAACCCCGGTCAATGAGCAGTTCTTC
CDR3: CASSLPMTTPVNEQFF

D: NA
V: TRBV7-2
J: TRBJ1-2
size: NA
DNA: TGTGCCAGCAGCAATCAGGGGATGGATGGCTACACCTTC
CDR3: CASSNQGMDGYTF

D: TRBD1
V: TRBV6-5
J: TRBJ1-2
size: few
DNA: TGTGCCAGCGGGAGAACAGGGGGCGGTGGCTACACCTTC
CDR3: CASGRTGGGGYTF

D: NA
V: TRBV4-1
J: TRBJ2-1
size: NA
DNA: TGCGCCAGCAGCCAAGGGCCCATGAGGGACGACAATGAGCAGTTCTTC
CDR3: CASSQGPMRDDNEQFF

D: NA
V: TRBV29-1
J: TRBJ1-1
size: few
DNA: TGCAGCGTTGAGTATAGGGCCGACACTGAAGCTTTCTTT
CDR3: CSVEYRADTEAFF

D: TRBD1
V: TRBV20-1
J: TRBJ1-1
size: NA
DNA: TGCAGTGCTGGGGACAGGCACTTGAACACTGAAGCTTTCTTT
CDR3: CSAGDRHLNTEAFF

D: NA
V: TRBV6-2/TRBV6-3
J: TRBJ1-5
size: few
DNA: TGTGCCAGCAGGGGGAACCTCAATCAGCCCCAGCATTTT
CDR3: CASRGNLNQPQHF

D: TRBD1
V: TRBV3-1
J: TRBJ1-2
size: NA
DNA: TGTGCCAGCAGCCAAGATACGACAGGGGATGGCTACACCTTC
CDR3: CASSQDTTGDGYTF

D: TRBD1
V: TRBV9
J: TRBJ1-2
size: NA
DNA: TGTGCCAGCAGCGCCGACAGGGCTATCGATGGCTACACCTTC
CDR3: CASSADRAIDGYTF

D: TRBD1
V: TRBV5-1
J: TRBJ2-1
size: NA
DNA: TGCGCCAGCAGCTTGGCCCGGGACAGGGACTACAATGAGCAGTTCTTC
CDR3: CASSLARDRDYNEQFF

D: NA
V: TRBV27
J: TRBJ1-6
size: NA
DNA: TGTGCCAGCAGACCTGATCTTTGGGATTCACCCCTCCACTTT
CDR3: CASRPDLWDSPLHF

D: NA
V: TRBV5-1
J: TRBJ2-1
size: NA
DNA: TGCGCCAGCGCCTCTCGAGGCTCCTACAATGAGCAGTTCTTC
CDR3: CASASRGSYNEQFF